The 8 T cell receptor beta chains listed next were all sequenced from one sample in a study of monozygotic twins with inflammatory bowel disease. TCRdb reworked the 5' RACE reads into one entry per CDR3 protein, no DNA. This sample's table has about 210,000 distinct CDR3 sequences. The sequenced material came from blood. The receptors were sampled from a human donor with ulcerative colitis or Crohn's disease, or a healthy co-twin of an affected twin (not recorded which).

This sequence joins TRBV20-1 and TRBJ1-4; TCRdb picks TRBD1, but there is no DNA to check that call. The CDR3 runs 14 residues. Germline-derived CDR1 and CDR2 are DFQATT and SNEGSKA (reference sequence). The CDR3 reads CSAATGVVDEKLFF.

The chain joins TRBV28 to TRBJ2-5. Germline V CDR1 and CDR2: MDHEN, SYDVKM. CDR3 size: 16 residues. This CDR3 is CASSPTFGMKWETQYF.

The chain joins TRBV5-6 to TRBJ1-1; TCRdb returns TRBD1, unconfirmable since there is no DNA. The CDR3 totals 17 residues. In germline, CDR1 is SGHDT, CDR2 YYEEEE. CDR3 sequence: CASSLGDLDRRNTEAFF.

The chain couples TRBV12-3 or TRBV12-4 to TRBJ2-7; no DNA is available, so the TRBD2 call from TCRdb remains unchecked. The CDR3 runs 11 residues. Here the CDR3 reads CASSLGGEQYF.

The chain carries TRBV7-9 and TRBJ2-1. The CDR3 extends over 16 amino acids. The germline gives CDR1 SEHNR, CDR2 FQNEAQ (reference sequence). CDR3: CASSLLPQLSYNEQFF.

The V and J genes are TRBV5-1 and TRBJ2-1; TCRdb's D call, TRBD1, is unchecked because there is no DNA. Germline V gene data show CDR1 as SGHRS and CDR2 as YFSETQ. CDR3 length: 14 residues. The CDR3 sequence: CASSSGQTHNEQFF.

CDR3: CASSLSTGRDTEAFF. The V call is TRBV6-4, the J call TRBJ1-1; the D gene TCRdb calls, TRBD1, cannot be checked with no DNA. Germline CDR1 reads MRHNA; CDR2 reads SNTAGT. The CDR3 totals 15 residues.

The rearrangement joins TRBV5-1 to TRBJ1-2. The CDR3 is 13 amino acids. Germline assignment: CDR1 SGHRS and CDR2 YFSETQ. Here the CDR3 reads CASSLKDNYGYTF.